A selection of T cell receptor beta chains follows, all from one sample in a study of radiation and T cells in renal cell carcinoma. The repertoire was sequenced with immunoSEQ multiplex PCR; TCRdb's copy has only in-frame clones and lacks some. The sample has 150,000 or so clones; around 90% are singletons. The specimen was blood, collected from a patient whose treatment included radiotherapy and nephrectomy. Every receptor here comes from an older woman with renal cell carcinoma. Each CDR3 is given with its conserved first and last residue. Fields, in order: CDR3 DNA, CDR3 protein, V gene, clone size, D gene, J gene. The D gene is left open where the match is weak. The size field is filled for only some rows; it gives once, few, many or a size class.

TGTGCCAGCAGGGATCGGGGGGTGACAGATACGCAGTATTTT CASRDRGVTDTQYF TRBV4-2 once TRBD2 TRBJ2-3
TGTGCCAGCAGCTTATTAGCGGGGGCGATTAGTGAGCAGTTCTTC CASSLLAGAISEQFF TRBV7-3 . TRBD2 TRBJ2-1
TGTGCCAGCAGCTCGGGACAGACAAACCAAGAGACCCAGTACTTC CASSSGQTNQETQYF TRBV7-9 . TRBD1 TRBJ2-5
TGTGCCAGCAGCTTAGGGGTCTTGGGTAGCAATGAGCAGTTCTTC CASSLGVLGSNEQFF TRBV5-4 . . TRBJ2-1
TGCGCCAGCAGCCAAGACCGGACAGGGGCTACCTCTGGAAACACCATATATTTT CASSQDRTGATSGNTIYF TRBV4-3 once TRBD1 TRBJ1-3
TGTGCCACCAGCAGAGCGATTGGGAAAAGGGCGAACACTGAAGCTTTCTTT CATSRAIGKRANTEAFF TRBV15 . . TRBJ1-1
TGTGCCAGCAGTATCCTGGAGGACTACACCTTC CASSILEDYTF TRBV6-6 . . TRBJ1-2
TGTGCCAGCAGTTACTCACGCGGCTCGTCCTACAATGAGCAGTTCTTC CASSYSRGSSYNEQFF TRBV6-6 . . TRBJ2-1
TGTGCCAGCAGTACAGGGCCGAACTATAATGGCTACACCTTC CASSTGPNYNGYTF TRBV11-3 once . TRBJ1-2
TGTGCCAGCACAGATGGGGGACGCCCAGACAATGAGCAGTTCTTC CASTDGGRPDNEQFF TRBV5-4 . . TRBJ2-1
TGTGCCAGCAGCGCAGGAACCCAGAGGAACACTGAAGCTTTCTTT CASSAGTQRNTEAFF TRBV7-9 once . TRBJ1-1
TGTGCCAGCAGCGTAGGTTCGAATCAGCCCCAGCATTTT CASSVGSNQPQHF TRBV9 . . TRBJ1-5
TGTGCCAGCAGCTCGGGACAGAACTATGGCTACGCCTTC CASSSGQNYGYAF TRBV28 . TRBD1 TRBJ1-2
TGTGCCTGGAGTGTTGGACCCCGAGGGGCTGAAGCTTTCTTT CAWSVGPRGAEAFF TRBV30 few . TRBJ1-1
TGTGCCAGTAGTATTCAGGAGGACTATGGCTACACCTTC CASSIQEDYGYTF TRBV19 few . TRBJ1-2
TGCGCCAGCAGCATACGGACAGGTTCGTCGGGGACTCCTGAAGCTTTCTTT CASSIRTGSSGTPEAFF TRBV5-1 once TRBD1 TRBJ1-1
TGTGCCAGTAGTATAGGGGGCAGGAATTCACCCCTCCACTTT CASSIGGRNSPLHF TRBV19 once . TRBJ1-6
TGTGCCAGCAGCCAATCGGCGTTAGAGCTGTTTTTT CASSQSALELFF TRBV4-2 . . TRBJ1-4
TGTGCCAGTAGTCGATCCATCACAGATACGCAGTATTTT CASSRSITDTQYF TRBV19 . . TRBJ2-3
TGTGCCATCGGACTTAACTATGGCTACACCTTC CAIGLNYGYTF TRBV7-2 . . TRBJ1-2
TGTGCCAGCAGCTCAGGGTCCACCGGGGAGCTGTTTTTT CASSSGSTGELFF TRBV7-9 . . TRBJ2-2
TGTGCCAGCAGTTACACTAGCGGGGGCCCCACGGATACGCAGTATTTT CASSYTSGGPTDTQYF TRBV6-5 . TRBD2 TRBJ2-3
TGTGCCAGCAGCCTCAGCCGGCTAGCGGGGGGCCACGAGCAGTACTTC CASSLSRLAGGHEQYF TRBV7-9 . TRBD2 TRBJ2-7
TGTGCCAGCTGTTCGGACACTTCAAGCGAGCAGTACTTC CASCSDTSSEQYF TRBV18 . . TRBJ2-7
TGTGCCAGTAGTCGCGGGACTAGCGGGGGCGGTGGTAGGCAGTTCTTC CASSRGTSGGGGRQFF TRBV19 . TRBD2 TRBJ2-1
TGTGCCAGCAGTTTAGGGGGGAATCAGCGAGAGACCCAGTACTTC CASSLGGNQRETQYF TRBV6-5 few . TRBJ2-5
TGTGCCAGCAGTTACTCGTCGGCAGGGAGCACAGATACGCAGTATTTT CASSYSSAGSTDTQYF TRBV6-5 . . TRBJ2-3
TGTGCCAGCAGCCCGACAGGGAGAGATCAGCCCCAGCATTTT CASSPTGRDQPQHF TRBV7-9 few TRBD1 TRBJ1-5
TGTGCCAGCAGCGCCGGGGAGGTAGGCACTGAAGCTTTCTTT CASSAGEVGTEAFF TRBV7-9 . . TRBJ1-1
TGTGCCAGTAGTATAGATTCTACACCGATGAAAAACACTGAAGCTTTCTTT CASSIDSTPMKNTEAFF TRBV19 . . TRBJ1-1
TGTGCCAGCAGCTTAGTGAGCGGGGGATCCTCCTACGAGCAGTACTTC CASSLVSGGSSYEQYF TRBV7-2 . TRBD2 TRBJ2-7
TGTGCCAGCAGCGTAAATAGCAGGGAATCTGAAGCTTTCTTT CASSVNSRESEAFF TRBV9 . . TRBJ1-1
TGTGCCAGCGGACGACAGTACTATCAGCCCCAGCATTTT CASGRQYYQPQHF TRBV27 . . TRBJ1-5
TGTGCCAGCAGAGCCGGGACTAGCGGGGGGACCGGGTCTAACCGGGAGCTGTTTTTT CASRAGTSGGTGSNRELFF TRBV9 . TRBD2 TRBJ2-2
TGCGCCAGCAGCCACAAGGCGGCCACCGGGGAGCTGTTTTTT CASSHKAATGELFF TRBV5-1 . . TRBJ2-2
TGTGCCAGCAGCCACGGACAGGGCCAAGAGACCCAGTACTTC CASSHGQGQETQYF TRBV5-8 . TRBD1 TRBJ2-5
TGTGCCAGTAGCCCCGGGGGGACAGGACAAGAGACCCAGTACTTC CASSPGGTGQETQYF TRBV19 . . TRBJ2-5
TGTGCCAGCAGCGTAGGTTCAGGGTTGAACACTGAAGCTTTCTTT CASSVGSGLNTEAFF TRBV9 . . TRBJ1-1
TGTGCCAGCAGTTTGGGGGGACAGGGGGCCGGAAACACCATATATTTT CASSLGGQGAGNTIYF TRBV27 . TRBD1 TRBJ1-3
TGTGCCAGTAGTATACTCGACTCCATGGGGAATGAGCAGTTCTTC CASSILDSMGNEQFF TRBV19 . . TRBJ2-1
TGCGCCAGCAGCCAGGACAGGGTGCGCGAGCAGTACTTC CASSQDRVREQYF TRBV5-1 . TRBD1 TRBJ2-7
TGTGCCAGTACCTCGATGACAGGGAGGGGTGATCAGCCCCAGCATTTT CASTSMTGRGDQPQHF TRBV19 . TRBD1 TRBJ1-5
TGCGCCAGCAGCTTAAACAGGGGGGCCGGGGAGCTGTTTTTT CASSLNRGAGELFF TRBV5-1 . TRBD1 TRBJ2-2
TGTGCCAGCAGCTTAGATCGGGGACGTGGAAACATTCAGTACTTC CASSLDRGRGNIQYF TRBV11-2 . . TRBJ2-4
TGTGCCAGCAGCTTAGAAATCCGGCAGACTGGCAATCAGCCCCAGCATTTT CASSLEIRQTGNQPQHF TRBV7-8 . . TRBJ1-5
TGTGCCAGTAGTATCCCGGGACAGCGATTTGGGGACACTGAAGCTTTCTTT CASSIPGQRFGDTEAFF TRBV19 . TRBD1 TRBJ1-1
TGTGCCAGCAGCTTGGAACATAGGGGACAAGGGGAGACCCAGTACTTC CASSLEHRGQGETQYF TRBV5-4 few . TRBJ2-5
TGTGCCAGCAGCTTAGCAAGTTCCTACACCGGGGAGCTGTTTTTT CASSLASSYTGELFF TRBV7-6 . . TRBJ2-2
TGTGCCAGTAGTCTTGGACAGGGGACCTACGAGCAGTACTTC CASSLGQGTYEQYF TRBV19 . TRBD1 TRBJ2-7
TGTGCCAGCAGTTACTCGAACAAGGAGGGGCCCCAGCATTTT CASSYSNKEGPQHF TRBV6-6 . . TRBJ1-5
TGTGCCAGCAGCTTGGCGTCGATAGACGAGCAGTACTTC CASSLASIDEQYF TRBV5-6 . . TRBJ2-7
TGTGCCAGCAGTTCCTCCACACCGAGCTCCTACGAGCAGTACTTC CASSSSTPSSYEQYF TRBV28 . . TRBJ2-7
TGTGCCAGCAGCTTGCAAGCCTACGAGCAGTACTTC CASSLQAYEQYF TRBV11-2 . . TRBJ2-7
TGTGCCAGCAGCCGGGTCGGCGGGGGACCCTACGAGCAGTACTTC CASSRVGGGPYEQYF TRBV11-3 . TRBD2 TRBJ2-7
TGTGCCTGTTCAGGGAACCTACTAAATTCACCCCTCCACTTT CACSGNLLNSPLHF TRBV30 . . TRBJ1-6
TGTGCCAGCATACGAGGGCCACAAGAGACCCAGTACTTC CASIRGPQETQYF TRBV6-6 . . TRBJ2-5
TGCGCCAGCAGCCGCGGGATACAGGGTGGGAACACTGAAGCTTTCTTT CASSRGIQGGNTEAFF TRBV5-1 . . TRBJ1-1